These 23 T cell receptor beta chains originate from one sample sequenced in a study of CD8+CD57+ T cells in acquired aplastic anemia. Patients included in sequencing had previously demonstrated CD8+CD57+ cell expansion by flow cytometry. Profiles of TCR beta VDJ and CDR3 were generated from a genomic DNA template. TCRdb called the reads again in MiXCR, with one record for every CDR3 protein. This table holds approximately 170,000 distinct CDR3 sequences, roughly 45% found once. The sequenced sample was sorted CD4+, CD8+, or CD8+CD57+ T cells (not recorded which) from PBMCs. The receptors originated from a human donor with aplastic anemia.

Many counts were recorded for this clonotype. The chain combines TRBV12-3 or TRBV12-4 with TRBJ1-2, with D possibly being TRBD1 (6 bases). The CDR3 has 14 amino acids. V shed 1 base and J shed 4 bases, with 10 bases lying between them. For the CDR3, the DNA is TGTGCCAGCAGTTTAGGAGGGGGGGCCTATGGCTACACCTTC. It encodes CASSLGGGAYGYTF.

This clonotype was picked up many times. The J gene is TRBJ2-1, the V gene TRBV9; D unclear. CDR3 size: 14 residues. V was cut by 0 bases and J by 3 bases, with 7 bases left in between. Per germline, CDR1 SGDLS and CDR2 YYNGEE. CDR3 loop: CASSVVPSYNEQFF. The CDR3 DNA reads TGTGCCAGCAGCGTAGTACCGAGCTACAATGAGCAGTTCTTC.

The V and J genes are TRBV4-3 and TRBJ1-2; 8 bases align to TRBD1. Germline CDR1 and CDR2: LGHNA and YSLEER. This CDR3 spans 15 amino acids. Trimming removed 3 bases from V and 1 base from J; junction bases left unmatched: 4. This chain's CDR3 is CASSQQGADNYGYTF. CDR3 bases: TGCGCCAGCAGCCAGCAGGGGGCCGATAACTATGGCTACACCTTC.

A word on this clonotype: A read error may account for a junction end that differs from germline. The chain joins TRBV10-3 to TRBJ1-1, with D perhaps TRBD1 (5 bases). CDR1 and CDR2 from the germline V gene are ENHRY and SYGVKD. The CDR3 has 17 amino acids. The CDR3 DNA follows: TGTGCCAGCAGTGAAGGTCTTAACTCTGGGGCCAACACTGAAGCTTTCTTT. Residues: CASSEGLNSGANTEAFF.

This clonotype showed up just once. The chain combines TRBV2 with TRBJ2-1; D remains ambiguous. The V and J ends lost 6 bases and 0 bases respectively, with 12 bases between them. Germline-derived CDR1 and CDR2 are SNHLY and FYNNEI. The CDR3 is 15 amino acids. DNA of the CDR3: TGTGCCAGCAGCGACCATGAAGGCTCCTACAATGAGCAGTTCTTC. Translating gives CASSDHEGSYNEQFF.

The V gene is TRBV20-1, the J gene TRBJ1-6; 7 bases agree with TRBD1. The length of the CDR3 is 14 residues. Germline values: CDR1 DFQATT, CDR2 SNEGSKA (reference sequence). V gave up 6 bases and J gave up 8 bases; unmatched junction bases: 10. Here the CDR3 DNA reads TGCAGTGCCTGGGACAGTCAGAGAGATTCACCCCTCCACTTT. It encodes CSAWDSQRDSPLHF.

The chain carries TRBV20-1 and TRBJ2-7, with D possibly TRBD1 on 5 matching bases. The V end was cut by 0 bases, the J end by 6 bases, with 9 bases between. The CDR3 has 12 amino acids. Germline CDR1 is DFQATT and CDR2 is SNEGSKA (reference sequence). The CDR3 here is CSARDRQGEQYF. CDR3 DNA: TGCAGTGCTAGAGATCGGCAGGGCGAGCAGTACTTC.

The chain combines TRBV10-2 with TRBJ1-2; D call uncertain. Germline CDR1 reads WSHSY; CDR2 reads SAAADI. The CDR3 loop spans 11 amino acids. V dropped 0 bases and J dropped 7 bases, with 3 bases sitting between them. CDR3 nucleotides: TGCGCCAGCAGTGAGTCTCTTGGCTACACCTTC. Its protein is CASSESLGYTF.

The chain uses TRBV7-3 and TRBJ2-2; unclear D gene. V shed 5 bases and J shed 6 bases, with 7 bases lying between them. The CDR3 is made up of 12 amino acids. Germline lookup yields CDR1 SGHTA and CDR2 FQGTGA. CDR3: CASSQGPGELFF. CDR3 in DNA: TGTGCCAGCAGCCAAGGACCCGGGGAGCTGTTTTTT.

This clonotype was observed at least ten times. This chain uses TRBV7-3 with TRBJ1-2; no clear D gene. The CDR3 length is 13 residues. Germline V CDR1 and CDR2: SGHTA, FQGTGA. V lost 5 bases and J lost 7, with 14 bases in between. CDR3 amino acids: CASSVEGGAGYTF. CDR3 coding DNA: TGTGCCAGCAGCGTGGAAGGAGGCGCTGGCTACACCTTC.

This clonotype was seen many times. V and J are TRBV11-2 and TRBJ1-3; D gene unclear. V was clipped by 5 bases and J by 4 bases, with 12 bases between them. CDR3 length: 14 residues. Germline V gives CDR1 SGHAT, CDR2 FQNNGV. The CDR3 sequence: CASSLLRSGNTIYF. The CDR3 DNA is TGTGCCAGCAGCCTACTGCGATCAGGAAACACCATATATTTT.

The J gene is TRBJ1-3, the V gene TRBV29-1; no definite D call. The CDR3 has 11 amino acids. Trimming removed 3 bases from V and 7 bases from J, with 7 bases in between. From germline, CDR1 is SQVTM and CDR2 ANQGSEA. The DNA for the CDR3 is TGCAGCGTTGACATCGGCAACACCATATATTTT. It is translated as CSVDIGNTIYF. The variable domain in full, with the rest retrieved from reference TRBV29-1 and TRBJ1-3, is SAVISQKPSRDICQRGTSLTIQCQVDSQVTMMFWYRQQPGQSLTLIATANQGSEATYESGFVIDKFPISRPNLTFSTLTVSNMSPEDSSIYLCSVDIGNTIYFGEGSWLTVV.

The chain uses TRBV20-1 and TRBJ1-4; no clear D. The germline gives CDR1 DFQATT, CDR2 SNEGSKA (reference sequence). V lost 0 bases and J lost 8, with 4 bases in between. This CDR3 comprises 11 residues. The CDR3 is CSAREDEKLFF. The CDR3 nucleotides read TGCAGTGCTAGAGAAGACGAAAAACTGTTTTTT.

J is TRBJ1-2 and V is TRBV19; D uncertain. Germline V lookup: CDR1 LNHDA, CDR2 SQIVND (reference sequence). The CDR3 is 14 amino acids. V dropped 4 bases and J dropped 4 bases, with 13 bases sitting between them. CDR3 nucleotide sequence: TGTGCCAGTAGTAAGGGCCGGAGAGTCTATGGCTACACCTTC. This translates into CASSKGRRVYGYTF.

This clonotype was seen at least ten times. V and J are TRBV9 and TRBJ2-2; D possibly corresponds to TRBD1 (6 bases). The CDR3 is made up of 15 amino acids. Trimming removed 0 bases from V and 4 bases from J, with 10 bases in between. Germline V gene lookup returns CDR1 SGDLS and CDR2 YYNGEE. CDR3 region: CASSVVQGGTGELFF. CDR3 sequence (DNA): TGTGCCAGCAGCGTAGTACAGGGTGGCACCGGGGAGCTGTTTTTT.

This clonotype was seen only a few times. The gene calls are TRBV12-5 and TRBJ2-1; tentatively, D is TRBD1 or TRBD2 (5 bases each). The CDR3 covers 15 residues. Trimming left V 3 bases short and J 9 bases short, with 18 bases between. Germline loops: CDR1 LGHNT, CDR2 FRNRAP. The CDR3 here is CASGFQLTRGAEQFF. The CDR3 nucleotides are TGTGCTAGTGGTTTCCAGTTGACGAGGGGAGCTGAGCAGTTCTTC.

The table lists this clonotype with a few counts. This chain uses TRBV19 with TRBJ2-7; TRBD1 matches at 8 bases. V was clipped by 4 bases and J by 2 bases; unmatched bases: 4. The CDR3 spans 14 residues. Germline V gives CDR1 LNHDA, CDR2 SQIVND (reference sequence). The CDR3 sequence is CASSRTGKAYEQYF. In nucleotides, the CDR3 is TGTGCCAGTAGTAGGACAGGGAAGGCCTACGAGCAGTACTTC.

The chain's CDR3 is CSVLDRLSGNTIYF. In DNA form, the CDR3 reads TGCAGCGTTCTTGACAGGCTCTCTGGAAACACCATATATTTT. The rearrangement links TRBV29-1 to TRBJ1-3; TRBD1 is a possible D gene (6 bases). This CDR3 contains 14 residues. Germline V lookup: CDR1 SQVTM, CDR2 ANQGSEA. With 5 bases removed from V and 0 bases from J, the gap between germline ends came to 11 bases.

J is TRBJ1-6 and V is TRBV7-9; TRBD1 aligns across 8 bases. V was pared by 3 bases and J by 5 bases, with 3 bases of the junction left unmatched. The CDR3 runs to 15 residues. Germline loops: CDR1 SEHNR, CDR2 FQNEAQ (reference sequence). The CDR3, as DNA: TGTGCCAGCAGCTTGCAGGGGGCAAATAATTCACCCCTCCACTTT. Translated: CASSLQGANNSPLHF.

This clonotype came up a few times. J is TRBJ1-3 and V is TRBV19; 9 positions agree with TRBD1. Germline CDR1 is LNHDA and CDR2 is SQIVND (reference sequence). This CDR3 has 14 amino acids. V lost 4 bases, J lost 7 bases, and 5 bases stayed unmatched. The CDR3, as DNA: TGTGCCAGTAGTACGGGGACAGGGAGGAACACCATATATTTT. The encoded protein is CASSTGTGRNTIYF.

This clonotype was recorded many times. This sequence joins TRBV11-2 and TRBJ2-1; TRBD1 is a possible D gene (6 bases). The V end was cut by 2 bases, the J end by 5 bases, with 13 bases between. There are 15 residues in the CDR3. Germline CDR1 is SGHAT and CDR2 is FQNNGV. The CDR3: CASSLRGQPNNEQFF. As DNA, the CDR3 is TGTGCCAGCAGCTTAAGAGGACAGCCTAACAATGAGCAGTTCTTC.

The chain links TRBV25-1 to TRBJ1-5; D call uncertain. CDR3 length: 14 residues. V dropped 4 bases and J dropped 0 bases, with 7 bases sitting between them. Germline-derived CDR1 and CDR2 are MGHDK and SYGVNS. The CDR3 loop reads CASSAEYSNQPQHF. The CDR3, as DNA: TGTGCCAGCAGTGCAGAATATAGCAATCAGCCCCAGCATTTT.

This clonotype showed up many times. The rearrangement links TRBV6-1 to TRBJ1-2; D remains ambiguous. The ends were cut back, 5 bases at V and 4 bases at J, with 17 bases in the middle. The CDR3 extends over 15 amino acids. Germline V gene data show CDR1 as MNHNS and CDR2 as SASEGT. The CDR3 sequence: CASSMTATKIYGYTF. CDR3 bases: TGTGCCAGCAGTATGACGGCTACCAAAATCTATGGCTACACCTTC.